This T cell receptor beta chain is drawn from a study of blood T cell repertoires in COVID-19 (dated by TCRdb to about 2020). Some background on the complete study: The collaborator samples originated in the United States, Italy and Spain and spanned the acute and convalescent phases of COVID-19. The material from the prospective study consisted of cDNA or gDNA derived from T cells, B-cell-depleted T cells, or PBMCs. Subjects who had been exposed to COVID-19, were actively infected with it, or had recovered from it provided the deeply sampled blood TCRbeta repertoires that made up the dataset. A freely available public database, intended as a resource for researchers studying the immune response to SARS-CoV-2, is where the repertoires were released. The samples were drawn from two sources: the first 160 participants of the ongoing ImmuneRACE study, and 1,000 to 1,500 subjects contributed by 6 global collaborators. Sample metadata almost always included a de-identified subject ID, COVID-19 status, age in years and sex. HLA class I and class II types, where available, came from metadata supplied by the sample provider rather than from assay-based typing.

General findings and caveats noted by the study authors: The amount of clinical and demographic metadata varied by source and participant and was provided uncurated.

This clone has only one observation. Its antigen specificity is not known. The sample holds no much larger clone one base away, and base qualities are not on file. The collaborating institutions used their own protocols to collect whole blood in K2EDTA tubes. For TCRbeta analysis, collaborator samples were shipped as frozen whole blood, as isolated PBMCs, or as DNA extracted from either sample type. Unmatched junction bases come to 10, with V trimmed by 2 bases and J by 7 bases. According to the germline V gene, CDR1 reads MDHEN and CDR2 reads SYDVKM. Measured from the cysteine to the phenylalanine, the CDR3 is 16 residues long. The kept DNA is CDR3 alone, 48 bases in frame from the first base. TCRbeta CDR3 regions were amplified from genomic DNA using the immunoSEQ Assay, a bias-controlled multiplex PCR. Under the source paper's analysis protocol: The number of nucleated cells in each sample was estimated by amplification of reference gene primers within the assay. Sequence reads were collapsed and filtered to measure the absolute abundance of every unique TCRbeta CDR3 rearrangement. For each sample, productive Simpson clonality was calculated as the square root of Simpson's diversity index across productive rearrangements. In its TCRdb copy, this immuneACCESS table keeps in-frame sequences only and misses some clones. Where compared with another copy, unresolved V genes explain less than half of these, and the others have no known cause. That table supplies the V and J calls and clone size; D and trimming were determined from the DNA. In all, the sample holds under 200,000 clones, and about 93% of those were seen once. The ten biggest clones cover about 0.54% of the sample.

This receptor chain uses TRBV28 and TRBJ1-5, and 8 bases in between align with TRBD1. This TCR came from a man in his fifties or sixties with acute or convalescent COVID-19. The specimen was peripheral blood. The DNA sequence follows: TGTGCCAGCAGTTTACTAGGACAGGGCCGCCGGCAGCCCCAGCATTTT. It encodes CASSLLGQGRRQPQHF.